What follows are 14 T cell receptor beta chains derived from one specimen sequenced in a study of T cell responses to AZD1222 COVID-19 vaccine. Data came from immunoSEQ multiplex PCR; TCRdb stores just in-frame clones and leaves some out. Found here are around 78,000 clones, roughly nine tenths of them singletons; the top ten hold 1.2% to 1.5%. The sequences come from peripheral blood, collected 28 days after the second AZD1222 dose. The origin of the receptors is an adult who received the AZD1222 COVID-19 vaccine.

The chain joins TRBV30 to TRBJ2-2; 9 nucleotides line up with TRBD1. CDR1 is GTSNPN and CDR2 is SVGIG in the germline V gene (reference sequence). The CDR3 is 11 residues long. After removal of 8 bases from V and 7 bases from J, the junction contained 2 bases not matched to a gene. CDR3 sequence: CARQGVGELFF. As DNA, the CDR3 is TGTGCCCGACAGGGGGTCGGGGAGCTGTTTTTT.

The chain joins TRBV4-2 to TRBJ2-3; D may be TRBD2 (5 bases). This CDR3 region has 14 residues. Germline V CDR1 and CDR2: LGHNA, YNFKEQ. Trimming took 5 bases from V and 2 from J, leaving 11 bases between them. CDR3 DNA sequence: TGTGCCAGCAGCGGGCTAGCAATCACAGATACGCAGTATTTT. Its protein is CASSGLAITDTQYF.

V is TRBV30 and J is TRBJ2-3, with D unresolved. The V gene lost 2 bases and the J gene lost 6 bases, with 9 bases spanning the gap. This CDR3 has 12 amino acids. Germline V gene lookup returns CDR1 GTSNPN and CDR2 SVGIG (reference sequence). The DNA for the CDR3 is TGTGCCTGGAGTCTGTTGAGGGATACGCAGTATTTT. Protein: CAWSLLRDTQYF.

V gene TRBV5-4 combines with J gene TRBJ2-1; TRBD1 is a possible D gene (5 bases). The CDR3 loop spans 15 amino acids. Germline CDR1 SGHNT, CDR2 YYREEE (reference sequence). Trimming took off 0 bases at V and 2 bases at J, with 9 bases between the two ends. As DNA, the CDR3 is TGTGCCAGCAGCTTGGATTCAGGGCCCTACAATGAGCAGTTCTTC. Amino acids: CASSLDSGPYNEQFF.

V usage is TRBV6-2 or TRBV6-3 and J usage is TRBJ2-5; 8 bases fit TRBD2. The germline V gene has CDR1 MNHEY and CDR2 SVGEGT. The CDR3 is 15 residues long. Unmatched junction bases numbered 10, after V lost 5 bases and J lost 5 bases. The CDR3 here is CASSETSVAKETQYF. For the CDR3, the DNA is TGTGCCAGCAGTGAGACTAGCGTGGCTAAGGAGACCCAGTACTTC.

The CDR3 sequence: CACKVLFQQDGNEQFF. CDR3 in DNA: TGTGCCTGTAAGGTACTATTCCAACAGGATGGCAATGAGCAGTTCTTC. V is TRBV19 and J is TRBJ2-1, with D possibly matching TRBD1 (5 bases). Germline-derived CDR1 and CDR2 are LNHDA and SQIVND (reference sequence). The CDR3 is made up of 16 amino acids. The germline V and J ends were trimmed by 11 bases and 6 bases, with 26 bases remaining between them.

The chain carries TRBV6-2 or TRBV6-3 and TRBJ1-2; a possible D gene is TRBD1 (6 bases). Trimming pared 0 bases from V and 4 bases from J, leaving 15 bases between. Germline V gene lookup returns CDR1 MNHEY and CDR2 SVGEGT. This CDR3 spans 16 amino acids. CDR3 region: CASSYSVITGTYGYTF. CDR3 nucleotides: TGTGCCAGCAGTTACTCGGTGATTACAGGGACCTATGGCTACACCTTC.

The chain links TRBV19 to TRBJ1-1; 9 nucleotides match TRBD1. CDR3 length: 16 residues. CDR1 LNHDA and CDR2 SQIVND come from the germline V gene (reference sequence). The V gene end was trimmed by 2 bases and the J gene end by 0 bases; junction bases not matched to a gene: 4. Here the CDR3 DNA reads TGTGCCAGTAGTATATTGACAGGGGGAATGAACACTGAAGCTTTCTTT. This codes for CASSILTGGMNTEAFF. Based on the CDR3 plus reference TRBV19 and TRBJ1-1, the full variable domain is DGGITQSPKYLFRKEGQNVTLSCEQNLNHDAMYWYRQDPGQGLRLIYYSQIVNDFQKGDIAEGYSVSREKKESFPLTVTSAQKNPTAFYLCASSILTGGMNTEAFFGQGTRLTVV.

This clone was seen only once. V is TRBV5-4 and J is TRBJ1-2; D is undetermined. V lost 0 bases to trimming and J lost 4 bases, with 16 bases between them. The germline V gene encodes CDR1 SGHNT and CDR2 YYREEE (reference sequence). The CDR3 extends over 16 amino acids. This CDR3 is CASSLASKPGGYGYTF. The DNA for the CDR3 is TGTGCCAGCAGCTTGGCCAGCAAGCCCGGCGGCTATGGCTACACCTTC.

The chain combines TRBV2 with TRBJ1-6; 8 bases are a match to TRBD1. From germline, CDR1 is SNHLY and CDR2 FYNNEI. The CDR3 runs 15 residues. The V and J ends lost 5 bases and 9 bases, in that order; junction bases with no gene match: 9. CDR3 in amino acids: CASSTGQGFGSPLHF. The CDR3 DNA reads as TGTGCCAGCAGTACCGGACAGGGTTTCGGTTCACCCCTCCACTTT.

The rearrangement joins TRBV19 to TRBJ2-3; D possibly matches TRBD1 or TRBD2 (6 bases each). CDR3 length: 15 residues. Looked up from germline, CDR1 is LNHDA and CDR2 is SQIVND (reference sequence). V gave up 6 bases and J gave up 3 bases, with 16 bases separating them. CDR3 bases: TGTGCCAGTAGGACAGGTTTCGGGGGAACAGATACGCAGTATTTT. This sequence encodes CASRTGFGGTDTQYF.

The chain uses TRBV5-4 and TRBJ2-3; 7 positions agree with TRBD1. V trimming: 5 bases; J trimming: 4 bases; junction bases outside the gene matches: 16. CDR1 is SGHNT, CDR2 YYREEE, per germline (reference sequence). The CDR3 sequence is 17 residues long. The CDR3 here is CASSPRGRGTSSDTQYF. The CDR3 region has the DNA TGTGCCAGCAGTCCGAGGGGCAGGGGGACCTCATCAGATACGCAGTATTTT.

This clone was observed a single time. This sequence joins TRBV5-1 and TRBJ2-7; 7 positions agree with TRBD1. The CDR3 consists of 15 residues. Germline-derived CDR1 and CDR2 are SGHRS and YFSETQ. V lost 4 bases and J lost 0; bases outside the gene matches: 7. The CDR3 DNA follows: TGCGCCAGCAGCGTACCGGGACAGAGCTCCTACGAGCAGTACTTC. Translating it yields CASSVPGQSSYEQYF.

The chain links TRBV6-5 to TRBJ1-5; D ambiguous. Germline CDR1 is MNHEY and CDR2 is SVGAGI. Trimming cost V 6 bases and J 0 bases, with 12 bases left between them. The CDR3 loop spans 15 amino acids. The CDR3 nucleotides read TGTGCCAGCAGACGGACGGATTATAGCAATCAGCCCCAGCATTTT. Protein product: CASRRTDYSNQPQHF.